This entry concerns a single TCR beta chain. The data were produced by immunoSEQ multiplex PCR, yet TCRdb's version contains in-frame clones alone and is incomplete. The sample consists of about 230,000 clones, around 89% of them appearing once. These data originate in a study of blood T cell repertoires in COVID-19. Study-level information: Some COVID-19 samples were acute and others convalescent; all came from the United States, Italy and Spain. T cells, B-cell-depleted T cells, or PBMCs provided the cDNA or gDNA that served as material.

The CDR3 is 14 amino acids. Per the germline V gene, CDR1 is DFQATT and CDR2 is SNEGSKA (reference sequence). The ends lost 3 bases at V and 5 bases at J; junction bases unmatched: 6. Individuals aged 18 to 89 years were recruited from around 22 US areas. The receptor was derived from a middle-aged woman with acute COVID-19. Sequenced sample: PBMCs or T cells enriched from blood (not recorded which). V and J are TRBV20-1 and TRBJ2-5; 10 bases fit TRBD2. The CDR3 loop is CSASEGSGRETQYF. The CDR3 bases are TGCAGTGCTAGTGAGGGTAGCGGGAGGGAGACCCAGTACTTC.